The 10 T cell receptor beta chains reported below all come from one sample, sequenced in a study of blood T cells in healthy people across ages. A J-beta primer mix and a sample-barcoded 5' primer were used in a second PCR of roughly 6 to 11 cycles. TCRdb ran MiXCR on the 5' RACE reads and lists one entry per CDR3 protein. This sample yields 750,000 to 1,000,000 distinct CDR3 sequences, of which almost 30% are seen a single time; about 9.4% belongs to the top ten. These data also formed part of another study, on T cells of mothers and their children.

Sequenced sample: blood. The receptor source for this set is a woman aged 40 to 50 in good health.

The table lists this clonotype with many counts. The chain couples TRBV5-1 to TRBJ2-5, with 9 bases aligning to TRBD2. Trimming at V came to 4 bases and at J to 2 bases, leaving 6 bases not matched to a gene. The CDR3 has 15 residues. Germline V gives CDR1 SGHRS, CDR2 YFSETQ. The CDR3 DNA reads as TGCGCCAGCAGCGCTCTGACTAGCGGACAAGAGACCCAGTACTTC. Amino acid sequence: CASSALTSGQETQYF.

The J gene is TRBJ2-7, the V gene TRBV18; D not certain. This CDR3 spans 13 amino acids. With 0 bases removed from V and 2 bases from J, the gap between germline ends came to 5 bases. Germline CDR1 reads KGHSH; CDR2 reads LQKENI. This CDR3 is CASSPPETYEQYF. DNA for the CDR3: TGTGCCAGCTCACCACCTGAGACCTACGAGCAGTACTTC.

In its sample, this clonotype was seen many times. This chain uses TRBV12-3 or TRBV12-4 with TRBJ2-1; D ambiguous. V lost 5 bases and J 0 bases, leaving 11 bases between the germline ends. The CDR3 sequence is 15 residues long. Here the CDR3 reads CASSTTGNSYNEQFF. The CDR3 region has the DNA TGTGCCAGCAGTACAACTGGGAACTCCTACAATGAGCAGTTCTTC.

The chain is built from TRBV2 and TRBJ1-5; D possibly corresponds to TRBD1 (5 bases). The CDR3 extends over 15 amino acids. Germline CDR1 is SNHLY and CDR2 is FYNNEI. The V end lost 4 bases, the J end lost 1 base, and 11 bases lay between the germline ends. CDR3 sequence: CASSAMRGSNQPQHF. The CDR3 DNA follows: TGTGCCAGCAGTGCTATGCGGGGCAGCAATCAGCCCCAGCATTTT.

The chain combines TRBV10-3 with TRBJ1-1, with D uncertain. This CDR3 comprises 18 residues. The V and J ends lost 0 bases and 0 bases respectively, with 17 bases between them. Germline V lookup: CDR1 ENHRY, CDR2 SYGVKD. The CDR3, as DNA: TGTGCCATCAGTGAGTCGAGGGCGGGTTATCTTGTGAACACTGAAGCTTTCTTT. Amino acid sequence: CAISESRAGYLVNTEAFF.

The gene calls are TRBV11-3 and TRBJ2-1, with D perhaps assigned TRBD1 or TRBD2 (5 bases each). TRBJ2-7 explains the end of the DNA better; the J call may be wrong. Germline lookup yields CDR1 SGHNT and CDR2 YENEEA. The CDR3 consists of 15 residues. CDR3 nucleotides: TGTGCCAGCAGCCCGACGGTGGGGACCTACAATGAGCAGTACTTC. Its translation is CASSPTVGTYNEQYF.

As to this clonotype: A clone one base away is much larger, so this may be a read error. This rearrangement joins TRBV12-3 or TRBV12-4 to TRBJ2-1; D possibly corresponds to TRBD1 (6 bases). This CDR3 spans 12 amino acids. V was pared by 8 bases and J by 9 bases, with 14 bases between. The CDR3 loop reads CASGPGVTEQFF. In DNA, the CDR3 is TGTGCCAGCGGCCCAGGGGTTACTGAGCAGTTCTTC.

In the case of this clonotype: This may arise from a read error, as a much more abundant clone is one base away. This chain connects TRBV20-1 to TRBJ2-5, with TRBD1 as a possible D gene (5 bases). Trimming took 4 bases from V and 3 from J, leaving 12 bases between them. This CDR3 region has 13 residues. Germline assignment: CDR1 DFQATT and CDR2 SNEGSKA (reference sequence). CDR3: CSANWGREETQYF. The CDR3 DNA reads TGCAGTGCTAACTGGGGCAGAGAAGAGACCCAGTACTTC.

In its sample, this clonotype was seen many times. CDR3 amino acids: CASERDSQETQYF. CDR3 sequence (DNA): TGTGCCAGCGAACGGGACAGCCAAGAGACCCAGTACTTC. V is TRBV12-3 or TRBV12-4 and J is TRBJ2-5; 7 bases match TRBD1. V trimming: 8 bases; J trimming: 1 base; junction bases outside the gene matches: 4. The CDR3 is 13 residues long.

This clonotype was recorded at least ten times. The chain recombines TRBV4-1 with TRBJ2-3; 8 bases fit TRBD2. With 5 bases clipped from V and 7 bases from J, the junction kept 11 bases outside the gene matches. The CDR3 consists of 15 residues. Germline V lookup: CDR1 MGHRA, CDR2 YSYEKL. The CDR3 coding sequence is TGCGCCAGCAGCAACGTGGACTTAGCGGGGAATACGCAGTATTTT. Protein sequence: CASSNVDLAGNTQYF.